This T cell receptor beta chain originates from a study of blood T cell repertoires in COVID-19. Study background: COVID-19 samples from acute and convalescent phases originated in the United States, Italy and Spain.

Study processing details: From reference gene primer amplification, estimates of nucleated cell counts were derived. Clones were sequenced by immunoSEQ multiplex PCR, and TCRdb holds only the in-frame ones, with some missing. That table gives V, J and clone size, and the DNA gave D and trimming. The sample yields 100,000 to 150,000 clones, 81% seen once. Germline CDR1 is MNHEY and CDR2 is SMNVEV (reference sequence). Trimming cost V 4 bases and J 8 bases, with 11 bases left between them. This CDR3 has 13 amino acids. The sequence was collected from a woman aged 50 to 60 with acute or convalescent COVID-19. The rearrangement uses TRBV27 and TRBJ1-4; no clear D gene. Sequencing was performed on peripheral blood. CDR3 residues: CASSWQYGEKLFF. The CDR3 nucleotides are TGTGCCAGCAGTTGGCAGTATGGCGAAAAACTGTTTTTT.